Given below is one T cell receptor beta chain in context. Participants were aged roughly 18 to 100 years from roughly 26 US areas. Profiling relied on immunoSEQ multiplex PCR, and the TCRdb table lists in-frame clones only, not all of them. The table lists about 160,000 clones, roughly 80% of them singletons. The sample originates from a study of blood T cell repertoires in COVID-19. Study-level information: Specimens from acute and convalescent COVID-19 originated in the United States, Italy and Spain. PBMCs, B-cell-depleted T cells, or T cells were the source of the cDNA or gDNA that made up the material.

The germline V gene has CDR1 SGHVS and CDR2 FQNEAQ. This CDR3 is built from 15 residues. V trimming: 5 bases; J trimming: 6 bases; junction bases outside the gene matches: 3. The clonotype originates from a woman between 50 and 59 years old who had recovered from COVID-19. This chain connects TRBV7-8 to TRBJ1-6; 11 bases agree with TRBD1. The sample taken for sequencing was PBMCs or T cells enriched from blood (not recorded which). The chain's CDR3 is CASSLGQGANSPLHF. The CDR3 nucleotides read TGTGCCAGCAGCCTTGGACAGGGGGCTAATTCACCCCTCCACTTT.